This entry lists 24 T cell receptor beta chains sequenced from one sample in a study of blood T cell repertoires in COVID-19. The data were produced by immunoSEQ multiplex PCR, yet TCRdb's version contains in-frame clones alone and is incomplete. The table shows about 80,000 clones, with roughly 89% occurring only once. Sequencing was carried out using peripheral blood. Receptor source: a man younger than 45 with acute or convalescent COVID-19.

This chain's CDR3 is CASSNRQVMQYF. In DNA form, the CDR3 reads TGTGCCAGCAGTAACCGACAGGTAATGCAGTACTTC. The chain links TRBV12-3 or TRBV12-4 to TRBJ2-7, with D possibly matching TRBD1 (6 bases). CDR3 length: 12 residues. Trimming cost V 5 bases and J 9 bases, with 14 bases left between them.

V and J are TRBV6-5 and TRBJ2-7; 7 bases line up with TRBD1. CDR3 length equals 14 residues. V shed 0 bases and J 3 bases; nucleotides not matched to a gene: 2. Germline V lookup: CDR1 MNHEY, CDR2 SVGAGI. Here the CDR3 DNA reads TGTGCCAGCAGTTACTCCGGGACAGACTACGAGCAGTACTTC. The encoded protein is CASSYSGTDYEQYF.

The chain carries TRBV5-1 and TRBJ2-3; 8 nucleotides agree with TRBD2. Germline CDR1 SGHRS, CDR2 YFSETQ. V lost 2 bases and J lost 3; bases outside the gene matches: 5. The CDR3 extends over 15 amino acids. This CDR3 reads CASSFSQRETDTQYF. The DNA of the CDR3 is TGCGCCAGCAGCTTTTCCCAGCGGGAGACAGATACGCAGTATTTT.

The chain is built from TRBV19 and TRBJ1-4, with 9 bases lining up with TRBD1. V trimming: 6 bases; J trimming: 5 bases; junction bases outside the gene matches: 4. CDR1 and CDR2 (germline): LNHDA, SQIVND (reference sequence). The CDR3 covers 14 residues. The CDR3 DNA reads TGTGCCAGTAGGAAGACAGGGGGAAATGAAAAACTGTTTTTT. This translates into CASRKTGGNEKLFF.

The gene calls are TRBV9 and TRBJ2-4, with D possibly matching TRBD1 (5 bases). V shed 3 bases and J shed 0 bases, with 19 bases lying between them. The CDR3 runs 18 residues. Germline values: CDR1 SGDLS, CDR2 YYNGEE. Here the CDR3 reads CASSARPDSPLAKNIQYF. The CDR3 coding sequence is TGTGCCAGCAGCGCCCGGCCTGACAGCCCCCTAGCCAAAAACATTCAGTACTTC. Full variable domain (missing parts from reference TRBV9 and TRBJ2-4): DSGVTQTPKHLITATGQRVTLRCSPRSGDLSVYWYQQSLDQGLQFLIQYYNGEERAKGNILERFSAQQFPDLHSELNLSSLELGDSALYFCASSARPDSPLAKNIQYFGAGTRLSVL.

This clone showed up just a few times. The genes are TRBV5-4 and TRBJ2-7; TRBD1 agrees at 9 bases. V dropped 4 bases and J dropped 5; count of bases not matched to a gene: 4. The CDR3 runs 13 residues. Germline assignment: CDR1 SGHNT and CDR2 YYREEE (reference sequence). The CDR3 loop is CASSVRDRDEQYF. The CDR3 bases are TGTGCCAGCAGCGTCCGGGACAGGGACGAGCAGTACTTC.

The V and J genes are TRBV11-2 and TRBJ2-1, with no clear D. Trimming shortened V by 2 bases and J by 11 bases, and 19 bases separated the two germline ends. The CDR3 loop spans 15 amino acids. Germline CDR1 and CDR2: SGHAT and FQNNGV. CDR3 protein: CASSLRLDRSNQQFF. CDR3 DNA sequence: TGTGCCAGCAGCTTAAGGCTAGACCGGAGTAATCAGCAGTTCTTC.

The chain uses TRBV19 and TRBJ1-4, with TRBD1 matching 9 bases. Germline assignment: CDR1 LNHDA and CDR2 SQIVND (reference sequence). This CDR3 spans 19 amino acids. V was clipped by 5 bases and J by 0 bases; unmatched bases: 13. The CDR3 sequence is CASSPGDRALTATNEKLFF. For the CDR3, the DNA is TGTGCCAGTAGTCCCGGGGACAGGGCATTGACGGCAACTAATGAAAAACTGTTTTTT.

V gene TRBV30 combines with J gene TRBJ1-2; 9 nucleotides line up with TRBD1. Germline lookup yields CDR1 GTSNPN and CDR2 SVGIG (reference sequence). After removal of 3 bases from V and 5 bases from J, the junction contained 4 bases not matched to a gene. CDR3 length: 13 residues. The CDR3 nucleotides are TGTGCCTGGAGCTGGGACAGGGTATATGGCTACACCTTC. Protein sequence: CAWSWDRVYGYTF.

The rearrangement uses TRBV5-1 and TRBJ2-3; 13 bases match TRBD2. The trim removed 4 bases at V and 2 bases at J, leaving 4 bases unmatched. The germline CDR1 and CDR2 sequences are SGHRS and YFSETQ. The CDR3 is made up of 16 amino acids. CDR3 sequence (DNA): TGCGCCAGCAGCCCGGGACTAGCGGGGCACACAGATACGCAGTATTTT. It yields the protein CASSPGLAGHTDTQYF. The full variable domain, with the rest looked up from reference TRBV5-1 and TRBJ2-3, is KAGVTQTPRYLIKTRGQQVTLSCSPISGHRSVSWYQQTPGQGLQFLFEYFSETQRNKGNFPGRFSGRQFSNSRSEMNVSTLELGDSALYLCASSPGLAGHTDTQYFGPGTRLTVL.

This clone was counted a few times. The rearrangement joins TRBV4-1 to TRBJ2-7; no clear D. The V end was cut by 1 base, the J end by 6 bases, with 13 bases between. The CDR3 loop spans 14 amino acids. CDR1 MGHRA and CDR2 YSYEKL come from the germline V gene. As DNA, the CDR3 is TGCGCCAGCAGCCAAGCCGTATCCTTCCTCGAGCAGTACTTC. It translates to CASSQAVSFLEQYF.

The chain employs TRBV11-3 and TRBJ2-2; D is perhaps TRBD2 (6 bases). From germline, CDR1 is SGHNT and CDR2 YENEEA. The CDR3 sequence is 16 residues long. V was clipped by 0 bases and J by 0 bases, with 8 bases between them. The CDR3 DNA sequence: TGTGCCAGCAGCTTAGATGGCGGGACGAACACCGGGGAGCTGTTTTTT. It translates to CASSLDGGTNTGELFF.

The rearrangement links TRBV6-4 to TRBJ2-7, with a tentative D call TRBD2 (6 bases). This CDR3 comprises 14 residues. Trimming shortened V by 6 bases and J by 1 base, and 13 bases separated the two germline ends. Germline-derived CDR1 and CDR2 are MRHNA and SNTAGT. For the CDR3, the DNA is TGTGCCAGCAGCCCGAGCGGGCTATCCTACGAGCAGTACTTC. Amino acids: CASSPSGLSYEQYF.

CDR3 loop: CASSLVLTGQYF. In nucleotides, the CDR3 is TGTGCCAGCAGTTTAGTGCTTACGGGGCAGTACTTC. The gene calls are TRBV12-3 or TRBV12-4 and TRBJ2-7; no reliable D call. This CDR3 is 12 amino acids long. V lost 1 base, J lost 9 bases, and 10 bases lay in between.

The chain joins TRBV30 to TRBJ1-5; 9 nucleotides agree with TRBD1. The CDR3 loop spans 12 amino acids. The germline V gene encodes CDR1 GTSNPN and CDR2 SVGIG (reference sequence). The CDR3 DNA reads TGTGCTTGGGGACAGGGTGAGGCGCCCCAGCATTTT. Protein product: CAWGQGEAPQHF.

The genes are TRBV10-3 and TRBJ2-1; D is unclear. Per germline, CDR1 ENHRY and CDR2 SYGVKD. This CDR3 spans 20 amino acids. V gave up 0 bases and J gave up 0 bases, with 21 bases separating them. In nucleotides, the CDR3 is TGTGCCATCAGTGAGTCGATTCTCACGCGAGCGCCGAGCTCCTACAATGAGCAGTTCTTC. Encoded protein: CAISESILTRAPSSYNEQFF.

The chain links TRBV7-9 to TRBJ2-1; weak D call: TRBD1 (5 bases). Germline V CDR1 and CDR2: SEHNR, FQNEAQ (reference sequence). V shed 5 bases and J shed 3 bases, with 14 bases lying between them. CDR3 length equals 15 residues. The CDR3 DNA follows: TGTGCCAGCAGCCCCAAGGGGCGCCGCTACAATGAGCAGTTCTTC. Encoded protein: CASSPKGRRYNEQFF.

The chain uses TRBV24-1 and TRBJ1-5, with a weak D call TRBD1 (6 bases). There are 13 residues in the CDR3. CDR1 and CDR2 (germline): KGHDR, SFDVKD. Trimming left V 3 bases short and J 9 bases short, with 11 bases between. The CDR3 loop is CATSDNRERPQHF. The CDR3 DNA follows: TGTGCCACCAGTGATAACAGGGAACGGCCCCAGCATTTT.

The chain links TRBV6-1 to TRBJ2-1, with TRBD2 matching over 9 bases. The CDR3 has 15 amino acids. Germline V gene sequence: CDR1 MNHNS, CDR2 SASEGT. The V segment lost 6 bases and the J segment 5 bases; nucleotides outside the gene matches: 8. The CDR3 is CASRSSGRPHNEQFF. In DNA form, the CDR3 reads TGTGCCAGCAGATCAAGCGGGAGGCCACACAATGAGCAGTTCTTC.

The chain recombines TRBV2 with TRBJ1-2, with TRBD1 as a possible D gene (6 bases). The CDR3 runs 14 residues. Deletions cut 8 bases from V and 5 bases from J, with 18 bases between. Germline CDR1 reads SNHLY; CDR2 reads FYNNEI. The CDR3 loop is CASSLEGEGYGYTF. In nucleotides, the CDR3 is TGTGCCAGCTCTCTAGAGGGGGAGGGTTATGGCTACACCTTC.

V and J are TRBV5-1 and TRBJ2-5; 8 bases match TRBD2. Germline assignment: CDR1 SGHRS and CDR2 YFSETQ. The CDR3 spans 15 residues. V shed 0 bases, J shed 2 bases, and the junction held 3 bases outside the gene matches. In nucleotides, the CDR3 is TGCGCCAGCAGCTTGGGACTAGCGCCGCAAGAGACCCAGTACTTC. This translates into CASSLGLAPQETQYF.

The chain has TRBV6-5 and TRBJ2-7, with 12 bases lining up with TRBD2. V shed 6 bases and J 2 bases; nucleotides not matched to a gene: 5. This CDR3 contains 15 residues. Germline values: CDR1 MNHEY, CDR2 SVGAGI. CDR3 sequence: CASSHTSGGPYEQYF. CDR3 nucleotide sequence: TGTGCCAGCAGCCATACTAGCGGGGGGCCCTACGAGCAGTACTTC.

The chain's CDR3 is CASSQAARGNEKLFF. The DNA of the CDR3 is TGCGCCAGCAGCCAAGCGGCGAGGGGGAATGAAAAACTGTTTTTT. V usage is TRBV4-1 and J usage is TRBJ1-4; D perhaps matches TRBD1 (6 bases). Trimming took off 1 base at V and 5 bases at J, with 11 bases between the two ends. Germline V gene data show CDR1 as MGHRA and CDR2 as YSYEKL. The length of the CDR3 is 15 residues.

This chain joins TRBV19 and TRBJ2-1, with D tentatively TRBD1 (7 bases). CDR3 length equals 14 residues. Trimming stripped 10 bases from V and 4 bases from J, with 17 bases between. Germline lookup yields CDR1 LNHDA and CDR2 SQIVND (reference sequence). Here the CDR3 DNA reads TGTGCCACCTTAGGAGGGGGCTCTTACAATGAGCAGTTCTTC. It is translated as CATLGGGSYNEQFF.